This entry describes one TCR beta chain. Trimming took 8 bases from V and 0 from J, leaving 14 bases between them. Germline V gene data show CDR1 as LNHDA and CDR2 as SQIVND (reference sequence). This CDR3 contains 15 residues. TCRdb's table, derived via immunoSEQ multiplex PCR, lists solely in-frame clones and lacks some. The table lists about 150,000 clones, over 80% of them singletons. The data are from a study of blood T cell repertoires in COVID-19. Study context: Both acute and convalescent COVID-19 samples were obtained from the United States, Italy and Spain.

The source material was peripheral blood. The sequence was collected from a woman aged 80 or older with COVID-19, enrolled during active disease. The chain combines TRBV19 with TRBJ1-5, with D tentatively TRBD1 (5 bases). The CDR3 protein is CASLGQVHSNQPQHF. In DNA form, the CDR3 reads TGTGCCAGTCTGGGGCAGGTCCATAGCAATCAGCCCCAGCATTTT.